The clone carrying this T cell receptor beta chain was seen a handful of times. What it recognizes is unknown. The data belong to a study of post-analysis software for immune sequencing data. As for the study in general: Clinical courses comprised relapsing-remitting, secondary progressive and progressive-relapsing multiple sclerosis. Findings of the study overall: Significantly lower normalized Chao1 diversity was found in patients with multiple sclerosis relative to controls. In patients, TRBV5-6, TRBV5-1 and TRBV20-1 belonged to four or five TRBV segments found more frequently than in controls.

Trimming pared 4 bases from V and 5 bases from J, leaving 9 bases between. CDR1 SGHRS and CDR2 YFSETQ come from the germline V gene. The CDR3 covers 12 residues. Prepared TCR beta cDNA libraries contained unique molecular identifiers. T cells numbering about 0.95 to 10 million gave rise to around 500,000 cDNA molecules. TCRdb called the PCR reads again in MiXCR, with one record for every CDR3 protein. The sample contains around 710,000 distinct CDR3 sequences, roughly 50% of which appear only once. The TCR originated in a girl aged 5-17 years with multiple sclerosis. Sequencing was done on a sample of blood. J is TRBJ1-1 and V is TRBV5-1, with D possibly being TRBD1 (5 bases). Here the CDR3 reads CASSRRGTEAFF. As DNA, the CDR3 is TGCGCCAGCAGCCGCCGGGGGACTGAAGCTTTCTTT.